This T cell receptor beta chain was documented in a study of shared clonotypes between healthy human individuals. At the level of the study: The donor group consisted of two women and three men, aged 18 to 49. Study-level results: Sampling covered nothing but blood. Tissue TCR repertoires likely differ from those found in blood.

Ten immunoSEQ deep assay plates were used by the authors to sequence unsorted PBMC DNA. Using immunoSEQ multiplex PCR, the repertoire was profiled, and TCRdb retains in-frame clones only, with some absent. The sample holds about 490,000 clones, 65% to 85% seen once. The trim removed 10 bases at V and 10 bases at J, leaving 8 bases unmatched. The CDR3 runs 13 residues. Germline CDR1 ENHRY, CDR2 SYGVKD. Points on this clone: What it binds is unknown.

The source material was PBMCs. V is TRBV10-3 and J is TRBJ2-1; 12 bases agree with TRBD2. The receptor comes from a woman between 40 and 50 years old in good health. Some clones in this sample may be carry-over from other donors' samples. In DNA, the CDR3 is TGTGCCACCGCTAGCGGGAGGGCCTGGGAGCAGTTCTTC. The encoded protein is CATASGRAWEQFF.